These 22 T cell receptor beta chains came from one sample sequenced in a study of cytotoxic CD8 clonotypes in ibrutinib-treated CLL. Sequencing used immunoSEQ multiplex PCR; TCRdb keeps in-frame clones, though not all of them. The data hold 30,000 to 40,000 clones, with about 70% observed a single time. The sample consisted of PBMCs, taken at disease progression, from a patient treated with ibrutinib. These receptors were collected from a human donor with chronic lymphocytic leukemia.

The CDR3 nucleotides read TGTGCCAGTAGTATCCGGGACAGGACCAATCAGCCCCAGCATTTT. Translating gives CASSIRDRTNQPQHF. The chain employs TRBV19 and TRBJ1-5; 8 bases line up with TRBD1. V gave up 3 bases and J gave up 3 bases; unmatched junction bases: 4. CDR1 is LNHDA, CDR2 SQIVND, per germline (reference sequence). The CDR3 has 15 residues.

This chain joins TRBV20-1 and TRBJ1-2; D remains unclear. Trimming removed 6 bases at V and 1 base at J, with 6 bases between. This CDR3 has 11 residues. CDR1 and CDR2 from the germline V gene are DFQATT and SNEGSKA (reference sequence). Written as DNA, the CDR3 is TGCAGTGCGGACGGTAACTATGGCTACACCTTC. Translating gives CSADGNYGYTF.

V is TRBV5-4 and J is TRBJ2-7; TRBD2 agrees at 9 bases. The CDR3 runs to 14 residues. With V trimmed by 3 bases and J by 6 bases, 7 bases remained unmatched. CDR1 and CDR2 (germline): SGHNT, YYREEE (reference sequence). The CDR3 DNA is TGTGCCAGCAGCTCCGCGGGGGGGCGGGGCGAGCAGTACTTC. Translated, it gives CASSSAGGRGEQYF.

This chain uses TRBV2 with TRBJ2-3; 14 nucleotides match TRBD2. The trim removed 11 bases at V and 5 bases at J, leaving 3 bases unmatched. The CDR3 is made up of 13 amino acids. The germline CDR1 and CDR2 sequences are SNHLY and FYNNEI. The DNA for the CDR3 is TGTGCCTCAGGACTAGCGGGGGGAGATACGCAGTATTTT. Its protein product is CASGLAGGDTQYF. The entire variable domain, with the rest obtained from reference TRBV2 and TRBJ2-3, is as follows: EPEVTQTPSHQVTQMGQEVILRCVPISNHLYFYWYRQILGQKVEFLVSFYNNEISEKSEIFDDQFSVERPDGSNFTLKIRSTKLEDSAMYFCASGLAGGDTQYFGPGTRLTVL.

The genes are TRBV19 and TRBJ1-1; D is undetermined. Germline CDR1 is LNHDA and CDR2 is SQIVND (reference sequence). The CDR3 spans 17 residues. Trimming took 3 bases from V and 0 from J, leaving 17 bases between them. The CDR3 spells CASSIEWFLPVNTEAFF. The CDR3 DNA is TGTGCCAGTAGTATTGAGTGGTTCCTGCCTGTGAACACTGAAGCTTTCTTT.

The J gene is TRBJ1-1, the V gene TRBV19; 11 nucleotides line up with TRBD1. Germline trimming cut 8 bases from V and 5 bases from J; bases unmatched to any gene: 10. This CDR3 spans 15 amino acids. Germline V gene sequence: CDR1 LNHDA, CDR2 SQIVND (reference sequence). The CDR3 DNA follows: TGTGCCAGTGGGTCCGTGCGGGACAGGGGGACTGAAGCTTTCTTT. Protein product: CASGSVRDRGTEAFF.

V usage is TRBV2 and J usage is TRBJ2-3; D might be TRBD2 (6 bases). The CDR3 length is 16 residues. CDR1 is SNHLY, CDR2 FYNNEI, per germline. Between the trimmed V and J ends, which lost 2 bases and 0 bases, there was a span of 12 bases. The CDR3 protein is CASSERSRGSTDTQYF. The CDR3 bases are TGTGCCAGCAGTGAAAGGTCGCGGGGAAGCACAGATACGCAGTATTTT.

The rearrangement links TRBV5-1 to TRBJ2-3; D gene ambiguous. Trimming took off 4 bases at V and 6 bases at J, with 12 bases between the two ends. The germline V gene has CDR1 SGHRS and CDR2 YFSETQ. CDR3 length: 13 amino acids. The chain's CDR3 is CASSVDSLDTQYF. The CDR3 DNA sequence: TGCGCCAGCAGCGTTGACTCCTTGGATACGCAGTATTTT.

The chain employs TRBV7-3 and TRBJ2-7, with D perhaps matching TRBD1 (6 bases). The CDR3 is 16 amino acids. The germline CDR1 and CDR2 sequences are SGHTA and FQGTGA. Trimming removed 2 bases at V and 1 base at J, with 15 bases between. This CDR3 is CASSLAARGVSYEQYF. The CDR3 DNA is TGTGCCAGCAGCTTAGCTGCCAGGGGTGTGTCCTACGAGCAGTACTTC.

CDR3 loop: CASSLGGSETQYF. The CDR3 nucleotides read TGCGCCAGCAGCTTGGGGGGTTCGGAGACCCAGTACTTC. This chain uses TRBV5-1 with TRBJ2-5; D unresolved. Germline assignment: CDR1 SGHRS and CDR2 YFSETQ. V gave up 0 bases and J gave up 5 bases, with 8 bases separating them. There are 13 residues in the CDR3.

The chain recombines TRBV5-1 with TRBJ1-4; weak D call: TRBD1 (5 bases). CDR3 size: 15 residues. CDR1 is SGHRS and CDR2 is YFSETQ in the germline V gene. V lost 4 bases, J lost 0 bases, and 10 bases lay in between. Here the CDR3 reads CASSPGRSTNEKLFF. The CDR3 DNA sequence: TGCGCCAGCAGCCCGGGACGGTCAACTAATGAAAAACTGTTTTTT.

CDR3 DNA sequence: TGCGCCAGCGCCCCCGGGGGCACAGATACGCAGTATTTT. This codes for CASAPGGTDTQYF. This chain uses TRBV5-1 with TRBJ2-3; D is perhaps TRBD2 (5 bases). From germline, CDR1 is SGHRS and CDR2 YFSETQ. The CDR3 extends over 13 amino acids. Trimming left V 7 bases short and J 1 base short, with 10 bases between.

A remark on this clone: One junction end does not reproduce the germline sequence, and a read error may be involved. Here the CDR3 reads CASSQDNPGCRGAVF. The CDR3 DNA follows: TGCGCCAGCAGCCAAGATAATCCAGGCTGCCGGGGAGCTGTTTTT. The rearrangement uses TRBV4-1 and TRBJ2-2; tentative D call: TRBD2 (5 bases). The CDR3 runs to 15 residues. Germline V gives CDR1 MGHRA, CDR2 YSYEKL.

This CDR3 reads CASSPQGLAGGQADTQYF. CDR3 in DNA: TGTGCCAGCTCACCACAAGGACTAGCGGGGGGGCAAGCAGATACGCAGTATTTT. The rearrangement uses TRBV18 and TRBJ2-3; 15 nucleotides line up with TRBD2. The junction had 6 bases not matched to a gene; V was cut back by 1 base and J by 4 bases. The germline V gene has CDR1 KGHSH and CDR2 LQKENI. This CDR3 contains 18 residues.

The chain has TRBV6-6 and TRBJ2-3, with D possibly matching TRBD2 (7 bases). The CDR3 covers 14 residues. V lost 7 bases and J 4 bases, leaving 15 bases between the germline ends. Germline CDR1 MNHNY, CDR2 SVGAGI (reference sequence). This CDR3 reads CASKIGGGSDTQYF. CDR3 nucleotide sequence: TGTGCCAGCAAAATTGGGGGGGGCTCAGATACGCAGTATTTT.

The chain links TRBV2 to TRBJ2-3, with D unclear. The germline V and J ends were trimmed by 2 bases and 7 bases, with 4 bases remaining between them. Germline loops: CDR1 SNHLY, CDR2 FYNNEI. The CDR3 covers 11 residues. CDR3 in amino acids: CASSERNTQYF. CDR3 nucleotide sequence: TGTGCCAGCAGTGAACGGAATACGCAGTATTTT. Full variable domain (missing parts from reference TRBV2 and TRBJ2-3): EPEVTQTPSHQVTQMGQEVILRCVPISNHLYFYWYRQILGQKVEFLVSFYNNEISEKSEIFDDQFSVERPDGSNFTLKIRSTKLEDSAMYFCASSERNTQYFGPGTRLTVL.

The V call is TRBV12-2, the J call TRBJ2-5; no check of the table's D call, TRBD2, against the DNA was made. TRBV12-2 is marked as a pseudogene. The CDR3 spans 15 residues. In nucleotides, the CDR3 is TGTGCAAGTCTCAGACATGGGGGACTTCTTGAGACCCAGTACTTC. Its protein is CASLRHGGLLETQYF.

This rearrangement joins TRBV5-1 to TRBJ2-3, with 7 bases matching TRBD2. V shed 0 bases and J 1 base; nucleotides not matched to a gene: 2. The CDR3 length is 15 residues. The germline V gene has CDR1 SGHRS and CDR2 YFSETQ. CDR3 region: CASSLATSGTDTQYF. DNA for the CDR3: TGCGCCAGCAGCTTGGCAACTAGCGGCACAGATACGCAGTATTTT.

The CDR3 sequence: CATKPGQAGELFF. CDR3 nucleotides: TGTGCCACTAAACCGGGGCAAGCCGGGGAGCTGTTTTTT. The chain carries TRBV10-3 and TRBJ2-2; TRBD1 or TRBD2 may be the D gene (5 bases each). V lost 10 bases to trimming and J lost 6 bases, with 15 bases between them. CDR1 is ENHRY, CDR2 SYGVKD, per germline. The CDR3 totals 13 residues.

The chain uses TRBV5-1 and TRBJ1-1; no clear D. V lost 8 bases, J lost 1 base, and 9 bases lay in between. CDR1 and CDR2 from the germline V gene are SGHRS and YFSETQ. The CDR3 totals 12 residues. The chain's CDR3 is CASKEPNTEAFF. The CDR3, as DNA: TGCGCCAGTAAGGAACCGAACACTGAAGCTTTCTTT.

The chain uses TRBV11-3 and TRBJ2-3; 7 positions agree with TRBD1. V was pared by 3 bases and J by 2 bases, with 11 bases of the junction left unmatched. Looked up from germline, CDR1 is SGHNT and CDR2 is YENEEA. CDR3 length: 17 amino acids. The CDR3 sequence: CASSFSGQEGHTDTQYF. Here the CDR3 DNA reads TGTGCCAGCAGCTTCTCCGGACAGGAAGGGCACACAGATACGCAGTATTTT. Full variable domain (outside the CDR3, taken from reference TRBV11-3 and TRBJ2-3): EAGVVQSPRYKIIEKKQPVAFWCNPISGHNTLYWYLQNLGQGPELLIRYENEEAVDDSQLPKDRFSAERLKGVDSTLKIQPAELGDSAVYLCASSFSGQEGHTDTQYFGPGTRLTVL.

This clone turned up a few times. The chain joins TRBV5-4 to TRBJ2-2; 7 bases align to TRBD1. Germline V gene lookup returns CDR1 SGHNT and CDR2 YYREEE (reference sequence). This CDR3 comprises 15 residues. After removal of 4 bases from V and 2 bases from J, the junction contained 5 bases not matched to a gene. CDR3 DNA sequence: TGTGCCAGCAGCGTGGGACAGCCAAACACCGGGGAGCTGTTTTTT. This sequence encodes CASSVGQPNTGELFF. Filled out from reference TRBV5-4 and TRBJ2-2, the complete variable domain reads ETGVTQSPTHLIKTRGQQVTLRCSSQSGHNTVSWYQQALGQGPQFIFQYYREEENGRGNFPPRFSGLQFPNYSSELNVNALELDDSALYLCASSVGQPNTGELFFGEGSRLTVL.